These 25 T cell receptor beta chains were sequenced from one sample in a study of T cell changes during pregnancy in multiple sclerosis (dated by TCRdb to between 2019 and 2020). Libraries were constructed by the immunoSEQ multiplex PCR assay. TCRdb stores this immuneACCESS table with in-frame sequences only. Part of the clones is absent; in the studies checked, under half of the shortfall reflects unresolved V genes, and no reason is known for the rest. A total of over 50,000 clones appear in this sample, around 92% of them only once. Together, the top ten hold approximately 0.25% of the sample. This sample comprised CD4+ T cells from peripheral blood mononuclear cells, obtained in the third trimester of pregnancy. Source of these receptors: a female donor with multiple sclerosis, enrolled in a pregnancy study.

V is TRBV2 and J is TRBJ2-1, with TRBD2 matching over 14 bases. J gave up 7 bases and V 4 bases, and 6 bases lay outside the gene matches. Germline CDR1 reads SNHLY; CDR2 reads FYNNEI. The CDR3 contains 16 residues. The CDR3 sequence: CASSVGRLAGGNEQFF. CDR3 sequence (DNA): TGTGCCAGCAGTGTGGGGCGACTAGCGGGGGGGAATGAGCAGTTCTTC.

This sequence joins TRBV2 and TRBJ2-3; 11 bases map to TRBD2. J lost 4 bases, V lost 4 bases, and 22 bases had no gene match. CDR3 length equals 21 residues. Germline-derived CDR1 and CDR2 are SNHLY and FYNNEI. The CDR3 is CASSAPPLAVSGRVGADTQYF. In nucleotides, the CDR3 is TGTGCCAGCAGTGCTCCCCCCCTTGCTGTTAGCGGGAGGGTGGGAGCAGATACGCAGTATTTT.

The chain uses TRBV5-5 and TRBJ2-7, with 12 bases identical to TRBD2. The V gene's germline CDR1 is SGHKS and CDR2 YYEKEE (reference sequence). Trimming removed 4 bases from V and 7 bases from J; junction bases left unmatched: 12. This CDR3 region has 16 residues. CDR3 sequence (DNA): TGTGCCAGCAGCGCCCCCCGACTAGCGGGAGTACAAGAGCAGTACTTC. Protein: CASSAPRLAGVQEQYF. The full variable domain, completed using reference TRBV5-5 and TRBJ2-7, is DAGVTQSPTHLIKTRGQQVTLRCSPISGHKSVSWYQQVLGQGPQFIFQYYEKEERGRGNFPDRFSARQFPNYSSELNVNALLLGDSALYLCASSAPRLAGVQEQYFGPGTRLTVT.

The rearrangement uses TRBV4-2 and TRBJ1-4; D remains unclear. V gave up 1 base and J gave up 8 bases, with 11 bases separating them. Germline CDR1 and CDR2: LGHNA and YNFKEQ. The CDR3 spans 14 residues. The CDR3, as DNA: TGTGCCAGCAGCCAAGCTCAGTCCAGGGAAAAACTGTTTTTT. This gives the protein CASSQAQSREKLFF.

The chain carries TRBV14 and TRBJ1-1; D might be TRBD1 (5 bases). V was clipped by 5 bases and J by 1 base, with 11 bases between them. In germline, CDR1 is SGHDN, CDR2 FVKESK. CDR3 length equals 14 residues. CDR3 sequence: CASSFSRANTEAFF. The DNA for the CDR3 is TGTGCCAGCAGCTTCTCCAGGGCGAACACTGAAGCTTTCTTT. The full variable domain, its missing parts supplied by reference TRBV14 and TRBJ1-1, is EAGVTQFPSHSVIEKGQTVTLRCDPISGHDNLYWYRRVMGKEIKFLLHFVKESKQDESGMPNNRFLAERTGGTYSTLKVQPAELEDSGVYFCASSFSRANTEAFFGQGTRLTVV.

The chain combines TRBV5-1 with TRBJ1-2, with D hard to call. Germline V gene data show CDR1 as SGHRS and CDR2 as YFSETQ. The CDR3 sequence is 14 residues long. V was clipped by 3 bases and J by 3 bases, with 12 bases between them. The CDR3 DNA is TGCGCCAGCAGCTCCCGGACTGGAGACTATGGCTACACCTTC. This codes for CASSSRTGDYGYTF.

The chain carries TRBV28 and TRBJ2-5, with TRBD1 matching over 10 bases. The CDR3 sequence is 16 residues long. J gave up 6 bases and V 1 base, and 8 bases lay outside the gene matches. In germline, CDR1 is MDHEN, CDR2 SYDVKM. The CDR3 coding sequence is TGTGCCAGCAGTTTATCCGGGACAGGGGCAGGAAAGACCCAGTACTTC. This encodes CASSLSGTGAGKTQYF.

V gene TRBV27 combines with J gene TRBJ1-1, with 10 bases lining up with TRBD1. The germline V gene encodes CDR1 MNHEY and CDR2 SMNVEV (reference sequence). The CDR3 loop spans 18 amino acids. Germline trimming cut 5 bases from V and 2 bases from J; bases unmatched to any gene: 14. The CDR3 spells CASSGGQGRIGLNTEAFF. The CDR3 region has the DNA TGTGCCAGCAGTGGGGGACAGGGGAGGATCGGACTAAACACTGAAGCTTTCTTT.

The chain is built from TRBV4-1 and TRBJ2-5; 8 bases match TRBD2. This CDR3 comprises 14 residues. The V and J ends lost 3 bases and 5 bases, in that order; junction bases with no gene match: 5. Germline-derived CDR1 and CDR2 are MGHRA and YSYEKL. This CDR3 is CASSHSGGSETQYF. The CDR3 region has the DNA TGCGCCAGCAGCCATTCGGGGGGGTCGGAGACCCAGTACTTC.

This chain links TRBV2 with TRBJ1-5, with D unclear. The CDR3 length is 15 residues. CDR1 and CDR2 (germline): SNHLY, FYNNEI. V lost 3 bases, J lost 3 bases, and 12 bases lay in between. As DNA, the CDR3 is TGTGCCAGCAGTGAGAGGGCGGCACACAATCAGCCCCAGCATTTT. Protein: CASSERAAHNQPQHF.

The V gene is TRBV19, the J gene TRBJ2-2; D possibly corresponds to TRBD1 (6 bases). V was pared by 6 bases and J by 6 bases, with 20 bases between. The CDR3 sequence is 16 residues long. Germline V CDR1 and CDR2: LNHDA, SQIVND (reference sequence). CDR3 bases: TGTGCCAGTAGCTCACTATACAGGGAAGGGGCCGGGGAGCTGTTTTTT. Its translation is CASSSLYREGAGELFF.

The chain is built from TRBV5-1 and TRBJ2-7; 8 nucleotides agree with TRBD1. The germline V gene encodes CDR1 SGHRS and CDR2 YFSETQ. The CDR3 covers 13 residues. The ends lost 4 bases at V and 3 bases at J; junction bases unmatched: 3. CDR3 nucleotides: TGCGCCAGCAGCCCGGGACAGGTCTACGAGCAGTACTTC. Translating it yields CASSPGQVYEQYF.

This clone was counted between two and nine times. The gene calls are TRBV6-5 and TRBJ1-1; D is unresolved. Trimming shortened V by 5 bases and J by 3 bases, and 10 bases separated the two germline ends. This CDR3 has 13 residues. Germline lookup yields CDR1 MNHEY and CDR2 SVGAGI. The CDR3, as DNA: TGTGCCAGCAGTAACCCAGGTTACACTGAAGCTTTCTTT. This encodes CASSNPGYTEAFF.

This sequence joins TRBV9 and TRBJ2-7; 7 nucleotides align to TRBD2. This CDR3 has 15 amino acids. Germline assignment: CDR1 SGDLS and CDR2 YYNGEE. The J segment lost 4 bases and the V segment lost 0 bases, leaving 7 bases of the junction unmatched. CDR3 DNA sequence: TGTGCCAGCAGCGTAGGTGCGGGAGAAACGTACGAGCAGTACTTC. Residues: CASSVGAGETYEQYF.

The rearrangement joins TRBV6-1 to TRBJ2-3; 7 bases agree with TRBD2. V lost 9 bases, J lost 0 bases, and 6 bases stayed unmatched. The germline gives CDR1 MNHNS, CDR2 SASEGT. This CDR3 region has 14 residues. The CDR3 loop reads CASRSGASTDTQYF. The CDR3 DNA reads as TGTGCCAGTCGAAGCGGGGCAAGCACAGATACGCAGTATTTT.

This chain joins TRBV6-6 and TRBJ1-5; D not resolved. The CDR3 loop spans 15 amino acids. With 5 bases removed from V and 0 bases from J, the gap between germline ends came to 11 bases. Germline-derived CDR1 and CDR2 are MNHNY and SVGAGI (reference sequence). The CDR3 nucleotides read TGTGCCAGCAGTCGGAGAGGGTCTAGCAATCAGCCCCAGCATTTT. Translating gives CASSRRGSSNQPQHF.

V and J are TRBV5-1 and TRBJ2-7, with 7 nucleotides matching TRBD1. This CDR3 has 13 amino acids. Germline CDR1 SGHRS, CDR2 YFSETQ. The CDR3 spells CATRDSGLDEQYF. CDR3 in DNA: TGCGCAACCCGGGACAGCGGCCTGGACGAGCAGTACTTC.

The V gene is TRBV19, the J gene TRBJ1-1, with 8 bases that match TRBD1. V was pared by 6 bases and J by 4 bases, with 4 bases of the junction left unmatched. The CDR3 is 13 amino acids. Germline lookup yields CDR1 LNHDA and CDR2 SQIVND (reference sequence). The CDR3 here is CASRPQGGTEAFF. Written as DNA, the CDR3 is TGTGCCAGTAGGCCACAGGGGGGCACTGAAGCTTTCTTT. The variable domain in full, completed from reference TRBV19 and TRBJ1-1, reads DGGITQSPKYLFRKEGQNVTLSCEQNLNHDAMYWYRQDPGQGLRLIYYSQIVNDFQKGDIAEGYSVSREKKESFPLTVTSAQKNPTAFYLCASRPQGGTEAFFGQGTRLTVV.

This clone was counted a few times. The gene calls are TRBV11-2 and TRBJ1-1; D unresolved. With 7 bases removed from V and 3 bases from J, the gap between germline ends came to 12 bases. The CDR3 consists of 13 residues. Germline assignment: CDR1 SGHAT and CDR2 FQNNGV. In nucleotides, the CDR3 is TGTGCCAGCACCGCGTCGGTGGACACTGAAGCTTTCTTT. It encodes CASTASVDTEAFF.

The J gene is TRBJ2-1, the V gene TRBV6-6; no clear D gene. The V gene lost 6 bases and the J gene lost 4 bases, with 10 bases spanning the gap. The CDR3 totals 13 residues. CDR1 is MNHNY, CDR2 SVGAGI, per germline (reference sequence). CDR3: CASRTGSYNEQFF. The CDR3 DNA follows: TGTGCCAGCAGAACCGGGTCTTACAATGAGCAGTTCTTC.

The J gene is TRBJ2-1, the V gene TRBV30; a weak D match, TRBD2 (5 bases). The germline V gene encodes CDR1 GTSNPN and CDR2 SVGIG (reference sequence). The CDR3 is made up of 12 amino acids. V shed 5 bases and J shed 12 bases, with 17 bases lying between them. The chain's CDR3 is CAWGSEGLVQFF. The CDR3 DNA follows: TGTGCCTGGGGCTCCGAGGGCCTCGTGCAGTTCTTC.

The chain recombines TRBV5-1 with TRBJ2-5, with D tentatively TRBD1 (6 bases). The CDR3 is 13 residues long. V lost 4 bases to trimming and J lost 5 bases, with 12 bases between them. Germline V lookup: CDR1 SGHRS, CDR2 YFSETQ. CDR3 bases: TGCGCCAGCAGCAGGACAGCTAGGGAGACCCAGTACTTC. It translates to CASSRTARETQYF.

CDR3 bases: TGCGCCAGCAGCTGGTCCCGGGACAGGGCCGGCGGGGAGCTGTTTTTT. Translation gives CASSWSRDRAGGELFF. The rearrangement joins TRBV5-1 to TRBJ2-2; 9 nucleotides match TRBD1. The trim removed 3 bases at V and 7 bases at J, leaving 10 bases unmatched. Looked up from germline, CDR1 is SGHRS and CDR2 is YFSETQ. This CDR3 region has 16 residues.

The J gene is TRBJ2-5, the V gene TRBV9; no firm D call. The length of the CDR3 is 16 residues. V dropped 0 bases and J dropped 5 bases, with 17 bases sitting between them. Germline V gives CDR1 SGDLS, CDR2 YYNGEE. For the CDR3, the DNA is TGTGCCAGCAGCGTAGTTCCCGACGCTTCCGGGGAGACCCAGTACTTC. Its protein is CASSVVPDASGETQYF.

The rearrangement joins TRBV29-1 to TRBJ1-1; TRBD1 aligns across 8 bases. The CDR3 covers 13 residues. Germline-derived CDR1 and CDR2 are SQVTM and ANQGSEA. The V segment lost 4 bases and the J segment 1 base; nucleotides outside the gene matches: 2. CDR3 nucleotide sequence: TGCAGCGTTGGGACAGGGCGGAACACTGAAGCTTTCTTT. Its protein is CSVGTGRNTEAFF.